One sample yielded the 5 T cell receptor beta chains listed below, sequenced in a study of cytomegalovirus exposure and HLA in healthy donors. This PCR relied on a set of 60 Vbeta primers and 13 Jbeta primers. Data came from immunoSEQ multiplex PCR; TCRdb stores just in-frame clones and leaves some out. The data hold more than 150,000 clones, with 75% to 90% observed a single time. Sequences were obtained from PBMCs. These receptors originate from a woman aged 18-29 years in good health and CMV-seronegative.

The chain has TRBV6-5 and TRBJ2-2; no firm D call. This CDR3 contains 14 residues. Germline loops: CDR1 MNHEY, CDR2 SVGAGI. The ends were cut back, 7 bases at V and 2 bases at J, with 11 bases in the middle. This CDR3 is CASTWSYNTGELFF. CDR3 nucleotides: TGTGCCAGCACCTGGTCCTATAACACCGGGGAGCTGTTTTTT.

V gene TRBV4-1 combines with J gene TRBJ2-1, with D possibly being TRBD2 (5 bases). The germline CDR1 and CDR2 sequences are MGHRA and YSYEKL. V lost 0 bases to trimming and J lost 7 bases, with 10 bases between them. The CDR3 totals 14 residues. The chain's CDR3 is CASSQDQGGNEQFF. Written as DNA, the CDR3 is TGCGCCAGCAGCCAAGATCAAGGCGGGAATGAGCAGTTCTTC.

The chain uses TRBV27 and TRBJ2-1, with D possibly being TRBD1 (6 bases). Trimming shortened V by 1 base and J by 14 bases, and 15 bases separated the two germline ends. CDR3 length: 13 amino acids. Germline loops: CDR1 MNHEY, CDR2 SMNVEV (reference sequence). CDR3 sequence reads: CASSLFVGAGEFF. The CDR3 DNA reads TGTGCCAGCAGTTTATTTGTGGGGGCTGGAGAGTTCTTC.

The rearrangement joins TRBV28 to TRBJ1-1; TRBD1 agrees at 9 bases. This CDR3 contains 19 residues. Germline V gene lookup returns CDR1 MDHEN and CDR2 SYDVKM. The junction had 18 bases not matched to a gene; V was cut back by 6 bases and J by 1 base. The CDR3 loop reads CASSPPGQGLNAQNTEAFF. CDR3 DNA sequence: TGTGCCAGCAGCCCGCCGGGACAGGGATTGAACGCCCAGAACACTGAAGCTTTCTTT.

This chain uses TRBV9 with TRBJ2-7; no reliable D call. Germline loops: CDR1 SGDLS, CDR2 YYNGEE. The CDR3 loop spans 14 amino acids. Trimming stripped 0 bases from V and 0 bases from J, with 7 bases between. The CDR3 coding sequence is TGTGCCAGCAGCGTAGGGCAGTTCTCCTACGAGCAGTACTTC. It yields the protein CASSVGQFSYEQYF. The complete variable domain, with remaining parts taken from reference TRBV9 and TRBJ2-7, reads DSGVTQTPKHLITATGQRVTLRCSPRSGDLSVYWYQQSLDQGLQFLIQYYNGEERAKGNILERFSAQQFPDLHSELNLSSLELGDSALYFCASSVGQFSYEQYFGPGTRLTVT.